A selection of T cell receptor beta chains follows, all from one sample in a study of CD8+ T cells in alopecia areata. TCRdb's table, derived via immunoSEQ multiplex PCR, lists solely in-frame clones and lacks some. Of under 250,000 clones listed, about three fifths were seen once; the top ten hold more than 0.4%. The specimen comprised CD4+ T cells sorted from blood, sampled at week 0. The origin of the receptors is a human donor with alopecia areata. CDR3s include the opening cysteine and the closing phenylalanine or tryptophan. The D gene is left open where the match is weak. Size is stated for part of the rows, as once, few or many counts, or as a class when the clone is expanded.

>.|TRBV30|TRBJ1-1|.
CAWRRKANTEAFF
TGTGCCTGGCGCAGGAAAGCGAACACTGAAGCTTTCTTT
>.|TRBV5-4|TRBJ2-7|TRBD2
CASSVAGVTYEQYF
TGTGCCAGCAGCGTAGCGGGAGTTACCTACGAGCAGTACTTC
>few|TRBV6-6|TRBJ1-2|.
CASSYPAGTANYGYTF
TGTGCCAGCAGTTACCCGGCTGGGACTGCCAACTATGGCTACACCTTC
>.|TRBV7-2|TRBJ1-3|.
CASSSPTSSGNTIYF
TGTGCCAGCAGCTCCCCCACATCCTCTGGAAACACCATATATTTT
>.|TRBV30|TRBJ1-5|.
CAWSPTEYQPQHF
TGTGCCTGGAGTCCTACGGAATATCAGCCCCAGCATTTT
>.|TRBV30|TRBJ2-1|TRBD2
CAWSVRLAGGKNEQFF
TGTGCCTGGAGTGTTCGGCTAGCGGGAGGGAAAAATGAGCAGTTCTTC
>.|TRBV5-6|TRBJ2-3|TRBD1
CASSPRSGGTTDTQYF
TGTGCCAGCAGCCCTCGCTCAGGGGGCACGACAGATACGCAGTATTTT
>few|TRBV7-9|TRBJ1-2|TRBD1
CASSASSGQGPSGYTF
TGTGCCAGCAGCGCCAGTTCGGGACAGGGCCCATCTGGCTACACCTTC
>.|TRBV2|TRBJ2-3|TRBD1
CARGQGITDTQYF
TGTGCCAGGGGACAGGGGATTACCGATACGCAGTATTTT
>few|TRBV6-5|TRBJ1-2|TRBD1
CASSYGTDNYGYTF
TGTGCCAGCAGTTACGGGACAGATAACTATGGCTACACCTTC
>.|TRBV29-1|TRBJ1-5|.
CSVEAAANQPQHF
TGCAGCGTTGAAGCGGCAGCGAATCAGCCCCAGCATTTT
>.|TRBV6-6|TRBJ2-7|TRBD1
CASSPQGALHEQYF
TGTGCCAGCAGTCCTCAGGGGGCGCTCCACGAGCAGTACTTC
>.|TRBV5-1|TRBJ1-1|.
CASTRQEDTEAFF
TGCGCCAGCACCCGACAGGAGGACACTGAAGCTTTCTTT
>.|TRBV7-2|TRBJ1-2|.
CASSTTPIGGGYGYTF
TGTGCCAGCAGCACGACCCCTATAGGGGGAGGGTATGGCTACACCTTC
>few|TRBV4-2|TRBJ2-1|.
CASSQAGSGPAWNEQFF
TGTGCCAGCAGCCAAGCGGGCAGCGGGCCAGCGTGGAATGAGCAGTTCTTC
>few|TRBV29-1|TRBJ2-1|.
CSVTQGYNEQFF
TGCAGCGTGACCCAGGGGTACAATGAGCAGTTCTTC
>.|TRBV29-1|TRBJ1-1|.
CSVLGATEAFF
TGCAGCGTTTTGGGAGCCACTGAAGCTTTCTTT
>.|TRBV5-1|TRBJ2-2|.
CASSLAIRGGSGELFF
TGCGCCAGCAGCCTAGCGATTAGAGGAGGCTCCGGGGAGCTGTTTTTT
>.|TRBV25-1|TRBJ1-1|TRBD1
CASSDAGGTEAFF
TGTGCCAGCAGTGACGCAGGGGGCACTGAAGCTTTCTTT
>.|TRBV5-1|TRBJ2-4|TRBD2
CASSSSTLSGGTKNIQYF
TGCGCCAGCAGCTCGTCCACTCTTAGCGGGGGGACCAAAAACATTCAGTACTTC
>few|TRBV7-6|TRBJ2-7|TRBD1
CASSSTGQLAYEQYF
TGTGCCAGCAGCTCGACAGGGCAACTAGCCTACGAGCAGTACTTC
>.|TRBV25-1|TRBJ2-6|TRBD2
CASSDRAGGSSGANVLTF
TGTGCCAGCAGTGACAGAGCGGGGGGGAGCTCTGGGGCCAACGTCCTGACTTTC
>.|TRBV5-1|TRBJ2-7|.
CASNQDPGTDSSQYF
TGCGCCAGCAACCAGGATCCCGGGACGGATTCATCGCAGTACTTC
>.|TRBV29-1|TRBJ2-3|TRBD2
CTNGLAGGDTQYF
TGCACCAACGGGCTAGCGGGAGGGGATACGCAGTATTTT
>.|TRBV2|TRBJ1-5|.
CASSSTAADQPQHF
TGTGCCAGCAGTTCCACGGCGGCCGATCAGCCCCAGCATTTT
>.|TRBV5-1|TRBJ2-2|.
CASSQGDGELFF
TGCGCCAGCAGCCAAGGGGACGGGGAGCTGTTTTTT
>few|TRBV7-3|TRBJ1-6|.
CASSSTGGGSPLHF
TGTGCCAGCAGCTCAACCGGTGGGGGTTCACCCCTCCACTTT
>.|TRBV5-8|TRBJ1-2|.
CASSLDTGGYTF
TGTGCCAGCAGCTTGGACACTGGTGGCTACACCTTC
>.|TRBV5-1|TRBJ1-2|TRBD1
CASLGSGQGSGYTF
TGCGCCAGCCTCGGGTCGGGACAGGGTTCTGGCTACACCTTC
>.|TRBV6-5|TRBJ2-7|TRBD1
CASSFNRGLYEQYF
TGTGCCAGCAGTTTTAACAGGGGGCTCTACGAGCAGTACTTC
>.|TRBV10-2|TRBJ2-1|TRBD2
CASSESGTSLNEQFF
TGCGCCAGCAGTGAGTCTGGGACTAGTCTTAATGAGCAGTTCTTC
>.|TRBV19|TRBJ2-2|.
CASSRTSNTGELFF
TGTGCCAGTAGTAGGACCAGCAATACCGGGGAGCTGTTTTTT
>.|TRBV29-1|TRBJ1-1|.
CSVAGLNTEAFF
TGCAGCGTTGCAGGGCTGAACACTGAAGCTTTCTTT
>.|TRBV7-3|TRBJ1-1|.
CASSLGGLDTEAFF
TGTGCCAGCAGCCTGGGAGGGTTAGACACTGAAGCTTTCTTT
>.|TRBV5-1|TRBJ1-4|TRBD1
CASSTGQNEKLFF
TGCGCCAGCAGCACGGGACAGAATGAAAAACTGTTTTTT
>.|TRBV11-2|TRBJ2-1|TRBD1
CASSRAGTDNNEQFF
TGTGCCAGCAGCCGGGCCGGGACAGATAACAATGAGCAGTTCTTC